This T cell receptor (beta chain) was recovered during a study of CD8+ T cells in alopecia areata. Regarding the study as a whole: Scalp samples also yield sequences of resident alphabeta T cells from normal skin.

This CDR3 contains 14 residues. Looked up from germline, CDR1 is MGHRA and CDR2 is YSYEKL. V dropped 7 bases and J dropped 0 bases, with 9 bases sitting between them. cDNA serving as the sequencing template came from extracted, reverse transcribed RNA. Measured with immunoSEQ multiplex PCR; TCRdb has only the in-frame clones, and not every one. There are some 180,000 clones in the sample; less than 70% occur only once, and under 14% lies in the top ten. Stated treatment: oral pan-JAK inhibitor, 5-10 mg twice daily. In its sample, this clone was seen a few times. Its target is not known. The material sequenced was CD8+ T cells sorted from blood, taken at week 24, from a patient treated with tofacitinib. The source of this sequence is a human donor with alopecia areata. This chain links TRBV4-1 with TRBJ1-4; no clear D. The CDR3 nucleotides are TGCGCCAGCACCCAGGTAGCAACTAATGAAAAACTGTTTTTT. This encodes CASTQVATNEKLFF.